The 18 T cell receptor beta chains in this list originate from one sample, sequenced in a study of T cells in localized non-small cell lung cancer. Method: immunoSEQ multiplex PCR; TCRdb's copy keeps in-frame clones and lacks some. The sample shows approximately 76,000 clones, more than 70% of them seen only once. The sample here was peripheral blood, taken before any cancer treatment. The source of these receptors is a female donor at least 60 years old with stage I lung adenocarcinoma.

The J gene is TRBJ1-2, the V gene TRBV9, with D unresolved. V was cut by 0 bases and J by 2 bases, with 14 bases left in between. Germline V gives CDR1 SGDLS, CDR2 YYNGEE. This CDR3 contains 16 residues. The CDR3 spells CASSVGGEFPNYGYTF. The DNA for the CDR3 is TGTGCCAGCAGCGTAGGGGGAGAGTTCCCAAACTATGGCTACACCTTC.

This chain links TRBV5-6 with TRBJ1-4, with D hard to call. There are 16 residues in the CDR3. In germline, CDR1 is SGHDT, CDR2 YYEEEE. The V end was cut by 4 bases, the J end by 4 bases, with 17 bases between. The CDR3 protein is CASSPSRQRHNEKLFF. In nucleotides, the CDR3 is TGTGCCAGCAGCCCTAGTCGGCAGCGCCATAATGAAAAACTGTTTTTT.

This clone has more than one count but fewer than ten. J is TRBJ1-1 and V is TRBV30, with D uncertain. Germline lookup yields CDR1 GTSNPN and CDR2 SVGIG (reference sequence). Between the trimmed V and J ends, which lost 2 bases and 3 bases, there was a span of 10 bases. The CDR3 contains 13 residues. CDR3 DNA: TGTGCCTGGAGTTACGACGTTGACACTGAAGCTTTCTTT. Encoded protein: CAWSYDVDTEAFF.

This rearrangement joins TRBV15 to TRBJ2-1; D may be TRBD1 (5 bases). CDR1 is LNHNV and CDR2 is YYDKDF in the germline V gene (reference sequence). This CDR3 has 16 residues. V was clipped by 1 base and J by 5 bases, with 15 bases between them. This CDR3 reads CATSRADSPADNEQFF. The CDR3 DNA sequence: TGTGCCACCAGCAGAGCCGACAGCCCCGCGGACAATGAGCAGTTCTTC.

This clone was picked up a small number of times. The gene calls are TRBV7-2 and TRBJ2-7; D call uncertain. V lost 0 bases and J 4 bases, leaving 7 bases between the germline ends. Germline loops: CDR1 SGHTA, CDR2 FQGNSA. The CDR3 has 13 residues. The CDR3 DNA reads TGTGCCAGCAGCTTAGCACCCCAGTACGAGCAGTACTTC. This encodes CASSLAPQYEQYF.

This clone came up a few times. The chain links TRBV7-2 to TRBJ1-1; 8 bases line up with TRBD1. From germline, CDR1 is SGHTA and CDR2 FQGNSA. The CDR3 length is 15 residues. J gave up 7 bases and V 5 bases, and 12 bases lay outside the gene matches. CDR3 region: CASSPQTRGLGEAFF. CDR3 sequence (DNA): TGTGCCAGCAGCCCCCAAACCAGGGGGCTCGGTGAAGCTTTCTTT.

The chain joins TRBV10-3 to TRBJ2-7; D gene uncertain. The V gene lost 5 bases and the J gene lost 1 base, with 6 bases spanning the gap. CDR3 size: 12 residues. From germline, CDR1 is ENHRY and CDR2 SYGVKD. For the CDR3, the DNA is TGTGCCATCAGTCTGACATCCTACGAGCAGTACTTC. Its translation is CAISLTSYEQYF.

The V and J genes are TRBV30 and TRBJ2-7, with D unresolved. This CDR3 spans 12 amino acids. Deletions cut 4 bases from V and 3 bases from J, with 10 bases between. Germline CDR1 GTSNPN, CDR2 SVGIG (reference sequence). The CDR3 DNA reads TGTGCCTGGACCACTTCAGGCTACGAGCAGTACTTC. Encoded protein: CAWTTSGYEQYF.

By frequency in the sample, this clone is medium-sized. The rearrangement uses TRBV27 and TRBJ1-5; a weak D match, TRBD1 (6 bases). Germline V lookup: CDR1 MNHEY, CDR2 SMNVEV (reference sequence). This CDR3 is 15 amino acids long. The V end lost 5 bases, the J end lost 2 bases, and 13 bases lay between the germline ends. CDR3: CASSKQGLGNQPQHF. The CDR3 DNA reads as TGTGCCAGCAGTAAACAGGGATTAGGCAATCAGCCCCAGCATTTT.

The J gene is TRBJ1-5, the V gene TRBV4-3; D call uncertain. The V end lost 3 bases, the J end lost 8 bases, and 14 bases lay between the germline ends. There are 14 residues in the CDR3. Germline lookup yields CDR1 LGHNA and CDR2 YSLEER. CDR3 in DNA: TGCGCCAGCAGCCAGGACCTAAACCCCGAGCCCCAGCATTTT. This codes for CASSQDLNPEPQHF.

The chain employs TRBV5-4 and TRBJ2-7, with 7 bases that match TRBD1. The CDR3 has 13 residues. The germline gives CDR1 SGHNT, CDR2 YYREEE (reference sequence). J was trimmed by 2 bases and V by 4 bases; bases with no gene match: 3. The DNA of the CDR3 is TGTGCCAGCAGCCCCGACAGGGCCTACGAGCAGTACTTC. It translates to CASSPDRAYEQYF.

The chain's CDR3 is CASSLSPTMIGPNSYEQYF. CDR3 DNA: TGCGCCAGCAGCCTCTCGCCCACGATGATAGGGCCGAACTCCTACGAGCAGTACTTC. The V call is TRBV4-1, the J call TRBJ2-7; D gene uncertain. Per germline, CDR1 MGHRA and CDR2 YSYEKL. Trimming left V 4 bases short and J 0 bases short, with 25 bases between. The CDR3 spans 19 residues.

In its sample, this clone was seen a few times. The chain is built from TRBV29-1 and TRBJ1-1, with D possibly TRBD1 on 6 matching bases. The CDR3 totals 13 residues. Germline V gives CDR1 SQVTM, CDR2 ANQGSEA. CDR3 protein: CGASVVQGRQAFF. The CDR3 nucleotides read TGCGGAGCTAGCGTTGTACAGGGTCGGCAGGCCTTCTTT.

This CDR3 is CASSEGLAWPINEQFF. Here the CDR3 DNA reads TGTGCCAGCAGTGAAGGCCTAGCCTGGCCTATAAATGAGCAGTTCTTC. The chain has TRBV6-1 and TRBJ2-1, with a possible D match to TRBD2 (5 bases). Trimming pared 1 base from V and 7 bases from J, leaving 17 bases between. The germline V gene encodes CDR1 MNHNS and CDR2 SASEGT. The CDR3 is 16 amino acids.

The chain uses TRBV4-2 and TRBJ2-5; 12 bases align to TRBD2. This CDR3 is built from 17 residues. Trimming at V came to 3 bases and at J to 1 base, leaving 6 bases not matched to a gene. From germline, CDR1 is LGHNA and CDR2 YNFKEQ. CDR3 region: CASSQFPSGGAQETQYF. The CDR3 region has the DNA TGTGCCAGCAGCCAGTTCCCTAGCGGGGGGGCCCAAGAGACCCAGTACTTC.

The chain employs TRBV11-2 and TRBJ1-2; D gene ambiguous. CDR3 length equals 14 residues. CDR1 is SGHAT, CDR2 FQNNGV, per germline. The V end was cut by 1 base, the J end by 5 bases, with 11 bases between. CDR3 sequence reads: CASSLAHGNYGYTF. Here the CDR3 DNA reads TGTGCCAGCAGCTTAGCCCATGGTAATTATGGCTACACCTTC.

The J gene is TRBJ1-4, the V gene TRBV5-1; a weak D match, TRBD1 (6 bases). Looked up from germline, CDR1 is SGHRS and CDR2 is YFSETQ. Trimming removed 6 bases from V and 3 bases from J, with 9 bases in between. The CDR3 extends over 13 amino acids. The CDR3 region is CASKGGANEKLFF. The CDR3 bases are TGCGCCAGCAAGGGGGGGGCTAATGAAAAACTGTTTTTT.

This clone was seen only once. The V and J genes are TRBV5-4 and TRBJ2-3; D is possibly TRBD1 or TRBD2 (6 bases each). In germline, CDR1 is SGHNT, CDR2 YYREEE (reference sequence). There are 16 residues in the CDR3. V lost 3 bases to trimming and J lost 2 bases, with 16 bases between them. The CDR3 DNA sequence: TGTGCCAGCAGCTCCAGAGGAGGGGGGAACACAGATACGCAGTATTTT. This codes for CASSSRGGGNTDTQYF.